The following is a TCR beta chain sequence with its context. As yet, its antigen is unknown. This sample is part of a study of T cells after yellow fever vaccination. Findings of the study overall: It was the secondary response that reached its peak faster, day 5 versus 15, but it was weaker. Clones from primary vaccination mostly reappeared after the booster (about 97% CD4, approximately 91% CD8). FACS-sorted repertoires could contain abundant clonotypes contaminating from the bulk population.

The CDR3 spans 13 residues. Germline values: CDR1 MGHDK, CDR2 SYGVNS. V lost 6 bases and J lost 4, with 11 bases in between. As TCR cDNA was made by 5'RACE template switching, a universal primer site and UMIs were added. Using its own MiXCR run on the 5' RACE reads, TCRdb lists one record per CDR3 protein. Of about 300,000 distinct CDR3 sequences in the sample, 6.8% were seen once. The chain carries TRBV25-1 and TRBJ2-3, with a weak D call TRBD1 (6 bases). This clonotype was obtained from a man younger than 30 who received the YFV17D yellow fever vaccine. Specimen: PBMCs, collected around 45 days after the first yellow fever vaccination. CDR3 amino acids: CASRGAWADTQYF. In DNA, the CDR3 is TGTGCCAGCAGGGGGGCGTGGGCAGATACGCAGTATTTT.